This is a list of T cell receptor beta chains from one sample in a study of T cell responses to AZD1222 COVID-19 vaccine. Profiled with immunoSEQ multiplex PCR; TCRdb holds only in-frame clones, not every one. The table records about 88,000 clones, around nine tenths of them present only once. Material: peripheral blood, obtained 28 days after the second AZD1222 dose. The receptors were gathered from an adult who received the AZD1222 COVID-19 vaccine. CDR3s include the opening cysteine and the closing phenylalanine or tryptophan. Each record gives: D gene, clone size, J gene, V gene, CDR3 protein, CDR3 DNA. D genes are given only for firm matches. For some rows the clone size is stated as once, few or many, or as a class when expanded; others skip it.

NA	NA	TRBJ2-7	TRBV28	CASSSRAAASEQYF	TGTGCCAGCAGTAGCCGGGCCGCGGCCAGCGAGCAGTACTTC
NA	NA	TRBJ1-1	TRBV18	CASSPNPGLGDTEAFF	TGTGCCAGCTCACCGAATCCGGGACTGGGCGACACTGAAGCTTTCTTT
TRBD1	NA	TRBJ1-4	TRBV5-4	CASSGGQGAEKLFF	TGTGCCAGCAGCGGGGGACAGGGGGCTGAAAAACTGTTTTTT
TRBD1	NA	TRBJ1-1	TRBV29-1	CSSRDREETEAFF	TGCAGCTCCAGGGACAGGGAGGAAACTGAAGCTTTCTTT
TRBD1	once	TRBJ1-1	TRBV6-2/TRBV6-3	CASSYSVRGQQNTEAFF	TGTGCCAGCAGTTATTCGGTGAGGGGACAGCAGAACACTGAAGCTTTCTTT
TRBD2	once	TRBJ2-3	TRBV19	CASSIASRTRSDTQYF	TGTGCCAGTAGTATAGCGTCCCGGACTAGGTCAGATACGCAGTATTTT
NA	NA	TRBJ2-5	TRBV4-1	CASSQESRETQYF	TGCGCCAGCAGCCAAGAATCGAGAGAGACCCAGTACTTC
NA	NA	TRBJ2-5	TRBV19	CASSMGRQQETQYF	TGTGCCAGTAGTATGGGGAGACAGCAAGAGACCCAGTACTTC
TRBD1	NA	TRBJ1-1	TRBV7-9	CASSLVGTEEAFF	TGTGCCAGCAGCTTAGTAGGGACAGAGGAGGCTTTCTTT
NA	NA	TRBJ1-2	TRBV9	CASSPIPDGNYGYTF	TGTGCCAGCAGCCCCATACCGGACGGTAACTATGGCTACACCTTC
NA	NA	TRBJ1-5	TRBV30	CAWSVLGGNQPQHF	TGTGCCTGGAGTGTACTAGGCGGGAATCAGCCCCAGCATTTT
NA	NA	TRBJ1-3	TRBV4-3	CASSQGYIGLTLENTIYF	TGCGCCAGCAGCCAAGGGTATATAGGTCTTACCCTTGAAAACACCATATATTTT
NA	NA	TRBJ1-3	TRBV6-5	CASSYRGEPGNTIYF	TGTGCCAGCAGTTACCGGGGTGAGCCTGGAAACACCATATATTTT
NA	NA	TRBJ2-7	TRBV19	CASSIMALPPGEQYF	TGTGCCAGTAGTATTATGGCTTTACCCCCGGGGGAGCAGTACTTC
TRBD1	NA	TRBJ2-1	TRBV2	CASSESHGTGWYEQFF	TGTGCCAGCAGTGAAAGCCATGGGACAGGGTGGTATGAGCAGTTCTTC
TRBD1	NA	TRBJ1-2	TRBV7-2	CASSLVFVNAGGGYGYTF	TGTGCCAGCAGCTTAGTTTTTGTGAATGCAGGGGGCGGCTATGGCTACACCTTC
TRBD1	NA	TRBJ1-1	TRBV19	CASFRDRASNTEAFF	TGTGCCAGTTTCCGGGACAGGGCTTCGAACACTGAAGCTTTCTTT
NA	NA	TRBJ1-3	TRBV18	CASSPETGGNTIYF	TGTGCCAGCTCACCAGAAACAGGGGGAAACACCATATATTTT
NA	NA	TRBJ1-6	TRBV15	CATSRDTSGSPLHF	TGTGCCACCAGCAGAGATACCAGTGGGTCACCCCTCCACTTT